The present T cell receptor (beta chain) was sequenced within a study of cytotoxic CD8 clonotypes in ibrutinib-treated CLL. In the study overall: For this cohort, patients were roughly 10 relapsed/refractory and some 15 treatment-naive, while roughly 17 were IGHV unmutated. Collecting the response samples happened after a median about eleven months of treatment, with a range of 6 to 36. Study-level points and caveats: Circulating CD8+ T-cell counts were tracked by baseline clonality, which exceeded that of age-matched healthy donors.

Germline loops: CDR1 SGHRS, CDR2 YFSETQ. The CDR3 has 17 residues. The junction had 16 bases not matched to a gene; V was cut back by 0 bases and J by 13 bases. This clone appeared a few times. No antigen is known for it. The assay was immunoSEQ multiplex PCR, and TCRdb's table has in-frame clones only and misses some. The table records about 72,000 clones, about 63% of them present only once. The gene calls are TRBV5-1 and TRBJ2-5; TRBD1 matches at 12 bases. This clonotype was sampled from a human donor with chronic lymphocytic leukemia. Sample: PBMCs, taken after 12 months of ibrutinib treatment. CDR3 nucleotide sequence: TGCGCCAGCAGCTTGGGTGGAGGGGGACAGGGGGCGCGATCTCCGTACTTC. This gives the protein CASSLGGGGQGARSPYF.